The rows below give T cell receptor beta chains drawn from one sample of a study of blood T cell repertoires in COVID-19. Some clones are missing from TCRdb's copy, which holds only in-frame ones; the method was immunoSEQ multiplex PCR. In the table there are some 170,000 clones, under 85% of which are singletons. Sequenced sample: peripheral blood. These receptors were taken from a man between 70 and 80 years old with acute or convalescent COVID-19. CDR3s include the opening cysteine and the closing phenylalanine or tryptophan. D genes are given only for firm matches. Expanded clones get a size class; other rows say once, few or many, or leave the size out.

size | J | D | V | CDR3 | DNA
NA | TRBJ2-2 | TRBD2 | TRBV10-3 | CASGLAGGSTTGELFF | TGTGCCAGCGGACTAGCGGGAGGGTCGACCACCGGGGAGCTGTTTTTT
NA | TRBJ1-2 | NA | TRBV7-9 | CASSTAAGDALNYGYTF | TGTGCCAGCAGCACTGCAGCAGGGGACGCCCTTAACTATGGCTACACCTTC
few | TRBJ1-5 | NA | TRBV19 | CASSITVGDQPQHF | TGTGCCAGTAGTATAACGGTAGGGGATCAGCCCCAGCATTTT
NA | TRBJ1-3 | NA | TRBV15 | CATSRDPVYSGNTIYF | TGTGCCACCAGCAGAGACCCCGTGTACTCTGGAAACACCATATATTTT
NA | TRBJ2-4 | NA | TRBV11-2 | CASSLGQGRNIQYF | TGTGCCAGCAGCTTAGGGCAGGGGCGAAACATTCAGTACTTC
NA | TRBJ1-1 | NA | TRBV19 | CASKGAEAFF | TGTGCCAGTAAAGGAGCTGAAGCTTTCTTT
NA | TRBJ2-1 | NA | TRBV10-2 | CASKPSTSYNEQFF | TGCGCCAGCAAACCTAGTACTTCCTACAATGAGCAGTTCTTC
NA | TRBJ2-1 | NA | TRBV5-1 | CASSLAQISSNEQFF | TGCGCCAGCAGCTTGGCCCAGATCTCTAGCAATGAGCAGTTCTTC
NA | TRBJ2-7 | NA | TRBV18 | CASSALARYEQYF | TGTGCCAGCTCAGCCCTAGCACGCTACGAGCAGTACTTC
NA | TRBJ2-3 | NA | TRBV10-1 | CASSESLDTQYF | TGCGCCAGCAGTGAGTCCTTGGATACGCAGTATTTT
few | TRBJ1-6 | TRBD1 | TRBV7-7 | CASSPGPRGTNSPLHF | TGTGCCAGCAGCCCAGGCCCCAGGGGGACTAATTCACCCCTCCACTTT
NA | TRBJ1-1 | TRBD1 | TRBV7-8 | CASSLRHRGLGNTEAFF | TGTGCCAGCAGCTTACGCCACAGGGGACTAGGGAACACTGAAGCTTTCTTT
NA | TRBJ1-5 | NA | TRBV6-1 | CASSEGRAWNQPQHF | TGTGCCAGCAGTGAAGGGAGGGCTTGGAATCAGCCCCAGCATTTT
few | TRBJ2-3 | TRBD2 | TRBV20-1 | CSASLPLGGRAGTQYF | TGCAGTGCTAGTCTGCCTTTAGGCGGGAGGGCCGGTACGCAGTATTTT
NA | TRBJ1-1 | NA | TRBV2 | CASSLNRDTANTEAFF | TGTGCCAGCAGCCTTAATAGGGACACCGCGAACACTGAAGCTTTCTTT
NA | TRBJ2-1 | NA | TRBV7-8 | CASSLLGHGEQFF | TGTGCCAGCAGCCTGTTGGGGCATGGCGAGCAGTTCTTC
NA | TRBJ2-7 | NA | TRBV4-3 | CASSQGPTSSYEQYF | TGCGCCAGCAGCCAAGGACCGACTAGCTCCTACGAGCAGTACTTC